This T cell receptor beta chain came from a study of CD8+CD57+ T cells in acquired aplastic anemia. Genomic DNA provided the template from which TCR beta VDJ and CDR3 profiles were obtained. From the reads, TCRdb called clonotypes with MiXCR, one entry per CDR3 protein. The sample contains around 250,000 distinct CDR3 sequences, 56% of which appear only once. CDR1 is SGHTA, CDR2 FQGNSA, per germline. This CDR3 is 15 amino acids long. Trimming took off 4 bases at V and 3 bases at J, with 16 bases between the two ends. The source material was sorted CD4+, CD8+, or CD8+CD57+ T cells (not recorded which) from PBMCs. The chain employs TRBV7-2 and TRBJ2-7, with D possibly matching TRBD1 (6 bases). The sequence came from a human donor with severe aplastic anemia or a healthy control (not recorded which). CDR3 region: CASSSDPGAGYEQYF. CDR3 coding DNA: TGTGCCAGCAGCTCCGACCCAGGGGCGGGCTACGAGCAGTACTTC. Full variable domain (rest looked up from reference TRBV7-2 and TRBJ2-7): GAGVSQSPSNKVTEKGKDVELRCDPISGHTALYWYRQSLGQGLEFLIYFQGNSAPDKSGLPSDRFSAERTGGSVSTLTIQRTQQEDSAVYLCASSSDPGAGYEQYFGPGTRLTVT.